This passage covers 32 T cell receptor beta chains from one sample sequenced in a study of Tregs in tolerant kidney transplant recipients. Assay used: immunoSEQ multiplex PCR; TCRdb lists only in-frame clones, some missing. This sample carries 75,000 to 95,000 clones, 90% to 95% of them seen once, and the ten largest clones take roughly 5%. Sequencing input: CD8+ T cells from blood. These receptor sequences come from a human donor in good health.

This chain uses TRBV9 with TRBJ2-1, with a tentative D call TRBD2 (6 bases). The CDR3 length is 14 residues. Germline V gene lookup returns CDR1 SGDLS and CDR2 YYNGEE. V lost 3 bases and J 9 bases, leaving 16 bases between the germline ends. The CDR3 DNA sequence: TGTGCCAGCAGCGGCTTCCATCATAGCGGTGAGCAGTTCTTC. Translated: CASSGFHHSGEQFF.

This clone was seen only once. The CDR3 is CASSSGYLRTGAFF. Here the CDR3 DNA reads TGTGCCAGCAGTTCGGGGTATCTGAGAACGGGAGCTTTCTTT. The V and J genes are TRBV27 and TRBJ1-1; D is uncertain. V lost 4 bases to trimming and J lost 10 bases, with 19 bases between them. CDR1 and CDR2 from the germline V gene are MNHEY and SMNVEV (reference sequence). This CDR3 has 14 amino acids.

The chain employs TRBV21-1 and TRBJ2-7; no DNA check was done on the table's D call, TRBD1. TRBV21-1 is an annotated pseudogene. This CDR3 spans 15 amino acids. The CDR3 loop is CASSKGQMSSYEQYF. The CDR3 coding sequence is TGTGCCAGCAGCAAAGGTCAAATGTCCTCCTACGAGCAGTACTTC.

The CDR3 loop is CASSLRLAGVPSSYNEQFF. The CDR3 nucleotides are TGTGCCAGCAGCCTGCGACTAGCGGGTGTCCCCAGCTCCTACAATGAGCAGTTCTTC. This chain connects TRBV13 to TRBJ2-1, with TRBD2 matching 10 bases. There are 19 residues in the CDR3. The trim removed 5 bases at V and 0 bases at J, leaving 13 bases unmatched. CDR1 PRHDT and CDR2 FYEKMQ come from the germline V gene (reference sequence).

The CDR3 nucleotides read TGTGCCAGCAGCTTCTCCTATGGGGACACTGAAGCTTTCTTT. Translated: CASSFSYGDTEAFF. The chain is built from TRBV7-8 and TRBJ1-1; D gene uncertain. Between the trimmed V and J ends, which lost 3 bases and 3 bases, there was a span of 11 bases. Germline V gene sequence: CDR1 SGHVS, CDR2 FQNEAQ. The CDR3 consists of 14 residues. The whole variable domain, remainder taken from reference TRBV7-8 and TRBJ1-1, is GAGVSQSPRYKVAKRGQDVALRCDPISGHVSLFWYQQALGQGPEFLTYFQNEAQLDKSGLPSDRFFAERPEGSVSTLKIQRTQQEDSAVYLCASSFSYGDTEAFFGQGTRLTVV.

The chain employs TRBV6-6 and TRBJ2-3; 7 bases are a match to TRBD1. Germline V gives CDR1 MNHNY, CDR2 SVGAGI (reference sequence). The CDR3 contains 15 residues. After removal of 2 bases from V and 0 bases from J, the junction contained 2 bases not matched to a gene. In DNA, the CDR3 is TGTGCCAGCAGTTACACGGGACAGAGCACAGATACGCAGTATTTT. Protein: CASSYTGQSTDTQYF.

The V and J genes are TRBV6-5 and TRBJ2-5; D call uncertain. The CDR3 spans 12 residues. V was trimmed by 1 base and J by 7 bases, leaving 7 bases between them. CDR1 and CDR2 (germline): MNHEY, SVGAGI. The CDR3 sequence is CASSYLPGTQYF. The CDR3 coding sequence is TGTGCCAGCAGTTACTTACCCGGGACCCAGTACTTC.

J is TRBJ2-3 and V is TRBV7-9, with 7 bases identical to TRBD1. Per the germline V gene, CDR1 is SEHNR and CDR2 is FQNEAQ (reference sequence). V trimming: 10 bases; J trimming: 6 bases; junction bases outside the gene matches: 1. This CDR3 spans 10 amino acids. The CDR3 reads CATQGDTQYF. The CDR3 coding sequence is TGTGCCACACAGGGGGATACGCAGTATTTT.

The chain joins TRBV10-2 to TRBJ2-2; a possible D gene is TRBD2 (5 bases). This CDR3 spans 16 amino acids. V lost 6 bases, J lost 3 bases, and 17 bases lay in between. Germline V lookup: CDR1 WSHSY, CDR2 SAAADI. Here the CDR3 reads CASRPPTRVHTGELFF. The CDR3 nucleotides are TGCGCCAGCAGGCCCCCTACTAGGGTCCACACCGGGGAGCTGTTTTTT.

The rearrangement joins TRBV9 to TRBJ1-2; 8 positions agree with TRBD1. The CDR3 sequence is 14 residues long. The V gene end was trimmed by 2 bases and the J gene end by 2 bases; junction bases not matched to a gene: 2. Germline-derived CDR1 and CDR2 are SGDLS and YYNGEE. The CDR3 loop is CASSVRTGNYGYTF. The CDR3 nucleotides are TGTGCCAGCAGCGTGCGGACAGGGAACTATGGCTACACCTTC.

The table lists this clone with a count of one. The V call is TRBV29-1, the J call TRBJ1-4, with D perhaps matching TRBD1 (5 bases). Per germline, CDR1 SQVTM and CDR2 ANQGSEA. The V end lost 0 bases, the J end lost 7 bases, and 12 bases lay between the germline ends. The CDR3 sequence is 14 residues long. As DNA, the CDR3 is TGCAGCGTTGAAGATGCGGGGGAGGGTGAAAAACTGTTTTTT. Translating gives CSVEDAGEGEKLFF.

This clone was seen a few times. The V gene is TRBV5-4, the J gene TRBJ2-1, with TRBD1 matching 7 bases. Trimming at V came to 4 bases and at J to 13 bases, leaving 11 bases not matched to a gene. This CDR3 spans 13 amino acids. Per the germline V gene, CDR1 is SGHNT and CDR2 is YYREEE (reference sequence). The chain's CDR3 is CASSPQRGLTQFF. The CDR3 nucleotides read TGTGCCAGCAGCCCACAGAGGGGGCTAACACAGTTCTTC.

The chain employs TRBV15 and TRBJ2-7; D is ambiguous. V dropped 5 bases and J dropped 1 base, with 15 bases sitting between them. CDR1 and CDR2 (germline): LNHNV, YYDKDF (reference sequence). The CDR3 contains 15 residues. In nucleotides, the CDR3 is TGTGCCACCAGCCGCGAAGACCACGGGTCCTACGAGCAGTACTTC. Translation gives CATSREDHGSYEQYF.

This chain uses TRBV13 with TRBJ2-5; D not certain. The CDR3 sequence is 14 residues long. Trimming cost V 4 bases and J 0 bases, with 9 bases left between them. Germline values: CDR1 PRHDT, CDR2 FYEKMQ (reference sequence). CDR3 nucleotide sequence: TGTGCCAGCAGCTCTACGGTCTACCAAGAGACCCAGTACTTC. Protein: CASSSTVYQETQYF. The full variable domain, in which reference TRBV13 and TRBJ2-5 provide the parts outside the CDR3, is AAGVIQSPRHLIKEKRETATLKCYPIPRHDTVYWYQQGPGQDPQFLISFYEKMQSDKGSIPDRFSAQQFSDYHSELNMSSLELGDSALYFCASSSTVYQETQYFGPGTRLLVL.

The chain recombines TRBV5-8 with TRBJ1-4; no clear D gene. The CDR3 is 18 amino acids. V was shortened by 3 bases and J by 0 bases, with 18 bases between the two germline ends. Germline CDR1 and CDR2: SGHTS and YDEGEE. Here the CDR3 reads CASSWGQDPVATNEKLFF. The CDR3 bases are TGTGCCAGCAGCTGGGGTCAGGATCCAGTTGCAACTAATGAAAAACTGTTTTTT.

The rearrangement uses TRBV25-1 and TRBJ2-3; 15 bases agree with TRBD2. Looked up from germline, CDR1 is MGHDK and CDR2 is SYGVNS. The length of the CDR3 is 17 residues. V dropped 3 bases and J dropped 5; count of bases not matched to a gene: 6. The CDR3 loop is CASSDWTSGGEGDTQYF. CDR3 in DNA: TGTGCCAGCAGTGACTGGACTAGCGGGGGGGAAGGAGATACGCAGTATTTT.

This clone was counted between two and nine times. DNA of the CDR3: TGTGCCAGCAGCTTAGCAGGGGGCTATCAGCCCCAGCATTTT. Its translation is CASSLAGGYQPQHF. The rearrangement joins TRBV7-9 to TRBJ1-5; TRBD1 aligns across 7 bases. Germline CDR1 SEHNR, CDR2 FQNEAQ (reference sequence). The CDR3 contains 14 residues. The V gene end was trimmed by 0 bases and the J gene end by 5 bases; junction bases not matched to a gene: 1.

The V call is TRBV7-9, the J call TRBJ1-2; TRBD1 aligns across 9 bases. The germline V gene encodes CDR1 SEHNR and CDR2 FQNEAQ (reference sequence). The trim removed 4 bases at V and 8 bases at J, leaving 8 bases unmatched. The CDR3 runs 14 residues. In DNA form, the CDR3 reads TGTGCCAGCAGCTCCCGGGACAGGGAGTACGGCTACACCTTC. Translated: CASSSRDREYGYTF.

The rearrangement joins TRBV15 to TRBJ2-3; 10 bases are shared with TRBD2. Germline CDR1 reads LNHNV; CDR2 reads YYDKDF (reference sequence). The CDR3 spans 18 residues. The V and J ends lost 0 bases and 4 bases, in that order; junction bases with no gene match: 10. The CDR3 bases are TGTGCCACCAGCAGAGAGTTCGGACTAGCGGAATCCTCAGATACGCAGTATTTT. Translated, it gives CATSREFGLAESSDTQYF.

As for this clone: A read error may produce the germline difference seen at one junction end. The chain has TRBV6-6 and TRBJ2-3, with D tentatively TRBD1 or TRBD2 (5 bases each). From germline, CDR1 is MNHNY and CDR2 SVGAGI (reference sequence). The CDR3 is 16 amino acids. CDR3 bases: TGTGCCAGCAGCTACTTAAAGGGACCCTCTTCAGATACGCAGTATTTT. Translated: CASSYLKGPSSDTQYF.

A single count supports this clone. The chain couples TRBV6-6 to TRBJ2-7; D not resolved. The CDR3 runs to 13 residues. V was trimmed by 0 bases and J by 5 bases, leaving 8 bases between them. The V gene's germline CDR1 is MNHNY and CDR2 SVGAGI (reference sequence). DNA of the CDR3: TGTGCCAGCAGTTACTCGATCGTGAACGAGCAGTACTTC. Translation gives CASSYSIVNEQYF.

The V and J genes are TRBV19 and TRBJ1-2, with TRBD1 matching 11 bases. There are 17 residues in the CDR3. With 3 bases clipped from V and 4 bases from J, the junction kept 10 bases outside the gene matches. CDR1 LNHDA and CDR2 SQIVND come from the germline V gene (reference sequence). CDR3 region: CASSIGQGAHFSYGYTF. The CDR3 coding sequence is TGTGCCAGTAGTATCGGACAGGGGGCGCATTTCTCCTATGGCTACACCTTC.

For this clone: One end of the junction does not line up with germline, which may come from a read error. The V and J genes are TRBV6-5 and TRBJ1-2, with 7 positions matching TRBD1. This CDR3 has 13 residues. CDR1 and CDR2 from the germline V gene are MNHEY and SVGAGI. This CDR3 reads CASSDSTGNGYTF. In DNA form, the CDR3 reads TGTGCCAGCAGTGACTCGACAGGGAATGGCTACACCTTC.

This clone was recorded once. The V gene is TRBV4-2, the J gene TRBJ1-2, with 7 bases identical to TRBD1. Unmatched junction bases numbered 11, after V lost 5 bases and J lost 8 bases. CDR3 length: 14 amino acids. Germline lookup yields CDR1 LGHNA and CDR2 YNFKEQ. The CDR3 DNA reads as TGTGCCAGCAGCGTCCGGGACAGCCGGGGGGGCTACACCTTC. Its protein is CASSVRDSRGGYTF.

J is TRBJ1-2 and V is TRBV27; D not resolved. The germline V gene has CDR1 MNHEY and CDR2 SMNVEV (reference sequence). The length of the CDR3 is 13 residues. V lost 4 bases, J lost 2 bases, and 8 bases lay in between. The CDR3 bases are TGTGCCAGCAGTTATCGAGGCAACTATGGCTACACCTTC. This encodes CASSYRGNYGYTF.

The genes are TRBV7-8 and TRBJ2-7; D may match TRBD1 or TRBD2 (5 bases each). Trimming removed 2 bases at V and 3 bases at J, with 14 bases between. This CDR3 spans 15 amino acids. Germline loops: CDR1 SGHVS, CDR2 FQNEAQ. CDR3 region: CASSLYPGTFYEQYF. The CDR3 DNA sequence: TGTGCCAGCAGCTTATACCCCGGGACCTTCTACGAGCAGTACTTC.

This rearrangement joins TRBV19 to TRBJ1-2; no reliable D call. CDR1 is LNHDA and CDR2 is SQIVND in the germline V gene (reference sequence). CDR3 length equals 13 residues. V dropped 4 bases and J dropped 4 bases, with 10 bases sitting between them. The CDR3 sequence is CASSTWSRYGYTF. For the CDR3, the DNA is TGTGCCAGTAGTACCTGGAGTCGCTATGGCTACACCTTC.

This chain links TRBV15 with TRBJ1-1, with a possible D match to TRBD1 (6 bases). CDR1 and CDR2 from the germline V gene are LNHNV and YYDKDF (reference sequence). This CDR3 has 14 amino acids. Trimming removed 4 bases from V and 0 bases from J, with 9 bases in between. This chain's CDR3 is CATSNTGMNTEAFF. CDR3 DNA sequence: TGTGCCACCAGCAATACAGGGATGAACACTGAAGCTTTCTTT. Supplemented by reference TRBV15 and TRBJ1-1, the full variable domain reads DAMVIQNPRYQVTQFGKPVTLSCSQTLNHNVMYWYQQKSSQAPKLLFHYYDKDFNNEADTPDNFQSRRPNTSFCFLDIRSPGLGDTAMYLCATSNTGMNTEAFFGQGTRLTVV.

The chain combines TRBV6-5 with TRBJ2-1; D not resolved. The CDR3 is 11 residues long. V was cut by 6 bases and J by 10 bases, with 10 bases left in between. CDR1 and CDR2 from the germline V gene are MNHEY and SVGAGI. CDR3 sequence (DNA): TGTGCCAGCAGGACCTCTCAGGAGCAGTTCTTC. Protein product: CASRTSQEQFF.

The chain links TRBV13 to TRBJ1-2; the D gene is possibly TRBD1 (5 bases). This CDR3 region has 16 residues. The germline gives CDR1 PRHDT, CDR2 FYEKMQ (reference sequence). V lost 0 bases and J lost 0, with 11 bases in between. This CDR3 reads CASSLGLKGPNYGYTF. In DNA form, the CDR3 reads TGTGCCAGCAGCTTAGGCCTTAAGGGACCTAACTATGGCTACACCTTC.

The chain combines TRBV7-8 with TRBJ1-2; D not certain. Germline V lookup: CDR1 SGHVS, CDR2 FQNEAQ. CDR3 length: 13 amino acids. The V end was cut by 1 base, the J end by 8 bases, with 11 bases between. CDR3 nucleotides: TGTGCCAGCAGCTTAGGCAGCGTCTTGGGCTACACCTTC. It is translated as CASSLGSVLGYTF.

The chain combines TRBV7-9 with TRBJ1-4; no firm D call. The germline CDR1 and CDR2 sequences are SEHNR and FQNEAQ (reference sequence). Trimming pared 4 bases from V and 7 bases from J, leaving 7 bases between. The CDR3 consists of 12 residues. As DNA, the CDR3 is TGTGCCAGCAGCTCCCCCTCTGAAAAACTGTTTTTT. It specifies CASSSPSEKLFF.